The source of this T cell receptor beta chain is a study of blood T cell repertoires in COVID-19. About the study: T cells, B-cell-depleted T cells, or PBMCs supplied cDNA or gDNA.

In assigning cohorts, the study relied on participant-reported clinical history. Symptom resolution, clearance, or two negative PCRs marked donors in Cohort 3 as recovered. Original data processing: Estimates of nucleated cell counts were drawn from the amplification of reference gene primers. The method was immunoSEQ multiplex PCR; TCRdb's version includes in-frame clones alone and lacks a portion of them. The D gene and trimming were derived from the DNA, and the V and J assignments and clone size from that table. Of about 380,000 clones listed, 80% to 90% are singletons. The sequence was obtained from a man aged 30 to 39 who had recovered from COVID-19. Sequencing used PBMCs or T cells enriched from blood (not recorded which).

The CDR3, as DNA: TGTGCTAGTGGTTTGTCAGGGTTGCAAGAGACCCAGTACTTC. Encoded protein: CASGLSGLQETQYF. The V and J genes are TRBV12-5 and TRBJ2-5, with D possibly being TRBD1 (5 bases). Germline V CDR1 and CDR2: LGHNT, FRNRAP. This CDR3 has 14 residues. Deletions cut 2 bases from V and 2 bases from J, with 9 bases between.